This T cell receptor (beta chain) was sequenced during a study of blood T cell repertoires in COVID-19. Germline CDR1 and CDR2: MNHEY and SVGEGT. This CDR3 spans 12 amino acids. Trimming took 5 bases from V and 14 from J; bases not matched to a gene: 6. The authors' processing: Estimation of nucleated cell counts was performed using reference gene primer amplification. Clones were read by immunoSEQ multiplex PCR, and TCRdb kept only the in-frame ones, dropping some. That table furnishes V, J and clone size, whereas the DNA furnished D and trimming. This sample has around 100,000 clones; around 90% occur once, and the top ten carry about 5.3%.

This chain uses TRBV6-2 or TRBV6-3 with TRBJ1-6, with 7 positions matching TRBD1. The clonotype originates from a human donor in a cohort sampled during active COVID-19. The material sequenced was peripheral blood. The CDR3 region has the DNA TGTGCCAGCAGTCCGACAGGGCTAACCCTCCACTTT. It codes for CASSPTGLTLHF.